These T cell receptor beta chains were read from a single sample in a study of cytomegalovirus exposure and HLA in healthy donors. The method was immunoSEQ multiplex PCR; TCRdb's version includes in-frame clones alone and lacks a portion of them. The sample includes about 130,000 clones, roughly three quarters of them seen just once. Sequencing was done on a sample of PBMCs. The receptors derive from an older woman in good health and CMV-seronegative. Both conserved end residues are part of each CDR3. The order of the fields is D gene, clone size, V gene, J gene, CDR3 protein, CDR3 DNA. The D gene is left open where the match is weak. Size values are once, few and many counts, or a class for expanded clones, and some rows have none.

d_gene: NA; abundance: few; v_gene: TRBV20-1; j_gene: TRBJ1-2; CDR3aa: CSASSRGGYTF; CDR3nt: TGCAGTGCTAGTTCTCGGGGTGGCTACACCTTC
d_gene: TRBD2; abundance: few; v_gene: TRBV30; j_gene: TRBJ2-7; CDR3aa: CAWSSGAYEQYF; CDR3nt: TGTGCCTGGAGCAGCGGGGCCTACGAGCAGTACTTC
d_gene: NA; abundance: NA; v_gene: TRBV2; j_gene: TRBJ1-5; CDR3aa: CASREDGSNQPQHF; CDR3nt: TGTGCCAGCAGGGAAGACGGTAGCAATCAGCCCCAGCATTTT
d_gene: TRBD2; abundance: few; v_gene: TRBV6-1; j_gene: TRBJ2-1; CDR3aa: CASSVGLAALSSYNEQFF; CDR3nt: TGTGCCAGCAGTGTGGGACTAGCGGCACTCAGCTCCTACAATGAGCAGTTCTTC
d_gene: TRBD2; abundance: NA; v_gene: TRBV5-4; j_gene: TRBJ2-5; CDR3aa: CASSPTSGGAQTQYF; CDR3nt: TGTGCCAGCAGCCCGACTAGCGGGGGGGCGCAGACCCAGTACTTC
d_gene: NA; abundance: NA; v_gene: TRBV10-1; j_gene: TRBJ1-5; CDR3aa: CARWGGDQPQHF; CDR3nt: TGCGCCAGATGGGGGGGGGATCAGCCCCAGCATTTT
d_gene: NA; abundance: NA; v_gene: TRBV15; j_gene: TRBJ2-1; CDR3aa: CATSNSPSTVQLAPICEQFF; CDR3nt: TGTGCCACCAGCAACTCACCCTCGACCGTCCAACTAGCCCCGATTTGTGAGCAGTTCTTC
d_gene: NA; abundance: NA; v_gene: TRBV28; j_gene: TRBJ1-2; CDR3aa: CASSFSRSPPPGGFPLMGYGYTF; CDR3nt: TGTGCCAGCAGTTTTTCGAGAAGCCCCCCTCCTGGGGGCTTCCCCCTTATGGGCTATGGCTACACCTTC
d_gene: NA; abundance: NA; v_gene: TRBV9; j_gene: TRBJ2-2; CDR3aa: CASSVVPRGPGELFF; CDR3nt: TGTGCCAGCAGCGTAGTTCCTCGAGGTCCCGGGGAGCTGTTTTTT
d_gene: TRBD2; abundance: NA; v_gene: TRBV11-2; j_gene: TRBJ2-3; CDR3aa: CASSLDRGRGSTDTQYF; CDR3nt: TGTGCCAGCAGCTTAGATCGCGGGCGGGGGAGCACAGATACGCAGTATTTT
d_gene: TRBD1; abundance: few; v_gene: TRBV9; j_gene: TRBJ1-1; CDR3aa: CASTLQGEMNTEAFF; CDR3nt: TGTGCCAGCACCCTACAGGGGGAAATGAACACTGAAGCTTTCTTT
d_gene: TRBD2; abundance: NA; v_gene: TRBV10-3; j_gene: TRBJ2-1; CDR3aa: CAISEASGYNEQFF; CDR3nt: TGTGCCATCAGTGAGGCTAGCGGTTACAATGAGCAGTTCTTC
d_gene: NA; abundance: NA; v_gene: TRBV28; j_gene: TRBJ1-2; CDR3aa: CASSLGNYGYTF; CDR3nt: TGTGCCAGCAGTTTAGGCAACTATGGCTACACCTTC
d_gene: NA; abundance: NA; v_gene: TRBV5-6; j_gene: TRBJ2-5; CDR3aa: CASSLVGGRGETQYF; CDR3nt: TGTGCCAGCAGCTTGGTTGGGGGTAGGGGGGAGACCCAGTACTTC
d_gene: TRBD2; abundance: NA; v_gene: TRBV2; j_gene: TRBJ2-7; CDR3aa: CASSLLRGGYEQYF; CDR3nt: TGTGCCAGCTCCTTACTGCGGGGGGGTTACGAGCAGTACTTC
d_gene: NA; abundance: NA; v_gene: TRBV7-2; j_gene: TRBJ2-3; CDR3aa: CASVLATRTDTQYF; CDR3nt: TGTGCCAGCGTCCTAGCGACCCGCACAGATACGCAGTATTTT
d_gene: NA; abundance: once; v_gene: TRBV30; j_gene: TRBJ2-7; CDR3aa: CAWSVGQTYEQYF; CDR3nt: TGTGCCTGGAGTGTTGGACAGACCTACGAGCAGTACTTC
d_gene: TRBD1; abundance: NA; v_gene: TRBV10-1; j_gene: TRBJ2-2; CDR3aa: CASSEAGGYSTGELFF; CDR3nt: TGCGCCAGCAGTGAGGCAGGGGGCTATTCCACCGGGGAGCTGTTTTTT
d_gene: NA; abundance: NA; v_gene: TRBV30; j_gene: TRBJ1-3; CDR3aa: CAWSSDSPSLGNTIYF; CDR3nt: TGTGCCTGGAGTAGCGACAGTCCGTCCCTGGGAAACACCATATATTTT
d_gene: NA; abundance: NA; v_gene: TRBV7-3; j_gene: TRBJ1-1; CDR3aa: CASSLLGGHTEAFF; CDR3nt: TGTGCCAGCAGCTTATTGGGGGGGCACACTGAAGCTTTCTTT
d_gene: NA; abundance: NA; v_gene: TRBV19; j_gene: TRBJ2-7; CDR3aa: CASRGLQGPGKQYF; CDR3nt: TGTGCCAGTCGGGGTCTACAGGGCCCTGGGAAGCAGTACTTC
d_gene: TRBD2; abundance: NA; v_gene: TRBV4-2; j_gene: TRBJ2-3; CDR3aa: CASSQDGTSRDTQYF; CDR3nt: TGTGCCAGCAGCCAAGATGGGACTAGCAGGGATACGCAGTATTTT
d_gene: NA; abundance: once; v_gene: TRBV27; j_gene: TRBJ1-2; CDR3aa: CASSSGQVIVGRGGYTF; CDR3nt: TGTGCCAGCAGTTCGGGGCAGGTCATTGTAGGGCGGGGTGGCTACACCTTC
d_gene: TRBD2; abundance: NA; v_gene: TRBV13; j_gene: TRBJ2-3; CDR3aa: CASSRRGVVTDTQYF; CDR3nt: TGTGCCAGCAGCCGACGGGGGGTAGTTACAGATACGCAGTATTTT
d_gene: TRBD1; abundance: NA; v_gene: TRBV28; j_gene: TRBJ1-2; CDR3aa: CAILDRTDNYGYTF; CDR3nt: TGTGCCATCCTGGACAGGACAGATAACTATGGCTACACCTTC
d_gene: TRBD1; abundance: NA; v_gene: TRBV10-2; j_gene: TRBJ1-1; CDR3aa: CASSTGGTEAFF; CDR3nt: TGCGCCAGCAGTACAGGGGGCACTGAAGCTTTCTTT
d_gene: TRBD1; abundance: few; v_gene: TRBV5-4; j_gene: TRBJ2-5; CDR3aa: CASSDRGTGLGETQYF; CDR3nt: TGTGCCAGCAGCGATCGCGGGACAGGGCTCGGGGAGACCCAGTACTTC
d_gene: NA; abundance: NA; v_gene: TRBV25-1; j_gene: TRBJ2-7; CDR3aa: CASSFGGYEQYF; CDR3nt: TGTGCCAGCAGTTTTGGGGGGTACGAGCAGTACTTC
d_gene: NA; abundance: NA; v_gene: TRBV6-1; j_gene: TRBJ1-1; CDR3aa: CASSEGETREAFF; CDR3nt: TGTGCCAGCAGTGAGGGAGAGACCCGTGAAGCTTTCTTT
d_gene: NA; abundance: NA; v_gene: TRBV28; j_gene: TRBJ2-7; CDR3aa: CASLPGWGHEFYEQYF; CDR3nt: TGTGCCAGCCTCCCCGGCTGGGGACACGAATTCTACGAGCAGTACTTC
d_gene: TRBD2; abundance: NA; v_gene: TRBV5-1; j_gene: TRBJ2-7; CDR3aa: CASSLDQRGGGEQYF; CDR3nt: TGCGCCAGCAGCTTGGATCAGCGGGGGGGTGGCGAGCAGTACTTC
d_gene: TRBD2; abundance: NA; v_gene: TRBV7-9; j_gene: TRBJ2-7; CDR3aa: CASSSQKKLLAGAHEQYF; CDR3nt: TGTGCCAGCAGCTCCCAAAAAAAATTACTAGCGGGAGCCCACGAGCAGTACTTC
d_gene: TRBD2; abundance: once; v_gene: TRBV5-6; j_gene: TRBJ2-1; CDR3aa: CASSGRASGDYNEQFF; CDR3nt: TGTGCCAGCAGCGGGAGGGCTAGCGGGGACTACAATGAGCAGTTCTTC
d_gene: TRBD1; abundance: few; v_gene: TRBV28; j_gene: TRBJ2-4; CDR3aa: CATRDSKNIQYF; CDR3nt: TGTGCCACCAGGGACAGTAAAAACATTCAGTACTTC
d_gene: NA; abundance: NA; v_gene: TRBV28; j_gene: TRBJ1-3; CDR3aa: CASSFRRGGGGNTIYF; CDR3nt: TGTGCCAGCAGTTTCCGGCGAGGGGGGGGAGGAAACACCATATATTTT
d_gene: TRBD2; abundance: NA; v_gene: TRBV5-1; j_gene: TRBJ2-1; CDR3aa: CASSFWTSGRAGQFF; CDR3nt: TGCGCCAGCAGCTTTTGGACTAGCGGGAGGGCGGGGCAGTTCTTC
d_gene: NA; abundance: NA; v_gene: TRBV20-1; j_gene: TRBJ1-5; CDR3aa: CSAAGDQPQHF; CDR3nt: TGCAGTGCCGCCGGGGATCAGCCCCAGCATTTT
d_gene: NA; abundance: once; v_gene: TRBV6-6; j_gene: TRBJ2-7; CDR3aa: CASSYSYSSYEQYF; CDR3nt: TGTGCCAGCAGTTACTCGTATTCCAGCTACGAGCAGTACTTC
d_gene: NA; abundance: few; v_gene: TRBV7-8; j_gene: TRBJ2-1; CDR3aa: CASSNHLTSARPYNEQFF; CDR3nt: TGTGCCAGCAGCAACCACCTGACTAGTGCTAGGCCCTACAATGAGCAGTTCTTC
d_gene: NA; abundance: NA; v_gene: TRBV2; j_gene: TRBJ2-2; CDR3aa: CASSASGYNGELFF; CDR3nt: TGTGCCAGCAGTGCTTCGGGGTATAACGGGGAGCTGTTTTTT
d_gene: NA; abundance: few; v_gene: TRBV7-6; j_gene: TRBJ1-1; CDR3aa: CASSSRAGVGNTEAFF; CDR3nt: TGTGCCAGCAGCTCCAGGGCAGGGGTGGGGAACACTGAAGCTTTCTTT
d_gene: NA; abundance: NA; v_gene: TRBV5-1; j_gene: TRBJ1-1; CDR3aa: CASSLGQAAEAFF; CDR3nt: TGCGCCAGCAGCTTGGGACAGGCCGCTGAAGCTTTCTTT
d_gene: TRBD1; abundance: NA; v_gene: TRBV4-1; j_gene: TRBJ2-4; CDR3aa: CASSQDFPATGGKNIQYF; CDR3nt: TGCGCCAGCAGCCAAGATTTTCCCGCGACAGGGGGCAAAAACATTCAGTACTTC
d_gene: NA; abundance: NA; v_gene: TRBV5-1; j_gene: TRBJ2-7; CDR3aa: CASSLEQPQGEQYF; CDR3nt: TGCGCCAGCAGCTTGGAACAGCCTCAAGGCGAGCAGTACTTC
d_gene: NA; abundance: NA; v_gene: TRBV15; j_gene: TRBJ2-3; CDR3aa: CATSRGSDTQYF; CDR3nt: TGTGCCACCAGCAGAGGTAGCGACACGCAGTATTTT
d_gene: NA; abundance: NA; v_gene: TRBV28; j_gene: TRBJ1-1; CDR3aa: CASSALSGGGTEAFF; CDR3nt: TGTGCCAGCAGTGCCCTCTCTGGGGGGGGGACTGAAGCTTTCTTT
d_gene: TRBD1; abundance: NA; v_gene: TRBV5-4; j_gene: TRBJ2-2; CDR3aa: CASSRPGQGNTGELFF; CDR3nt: TGTGCCAGCAGTCGACCGGGACAGGGGAACACCGGGGAGCTGTTTTTT
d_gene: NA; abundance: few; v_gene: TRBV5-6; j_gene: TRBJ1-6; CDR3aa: CASSPGTGLGSPLHF; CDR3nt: TGTGCCAGCAGCCCTGGAACGGGGTTGGGTTCACCCCTCCACTTT
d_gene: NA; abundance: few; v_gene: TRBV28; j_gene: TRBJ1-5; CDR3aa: CASTPFGGINQPQHF; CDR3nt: TGTGCCAGCACCCCTTTCGGGGGAATTAATCAGCCCCAGCATTTT
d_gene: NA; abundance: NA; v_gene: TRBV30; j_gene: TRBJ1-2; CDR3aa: CAWNMGGYGYTF; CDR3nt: TGTGCCTGGAACATGGGGGGCTATGGCTACACCTTC
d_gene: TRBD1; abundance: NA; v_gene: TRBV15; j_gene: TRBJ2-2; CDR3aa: CATSRERQGNLRGELFF; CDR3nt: TGTGCCACCAGCAGGGAACGACAGGGGAACCTCAGGGGGGAGCTGTTTTTT
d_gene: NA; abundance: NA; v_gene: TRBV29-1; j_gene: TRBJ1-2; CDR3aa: CSVDRRGANYGYTF; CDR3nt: TGCAGCGTTGACAGGCGGGGAGCCAACTATGGCTACACCTTC
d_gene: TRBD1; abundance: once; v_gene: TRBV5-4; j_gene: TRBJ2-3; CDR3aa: CASSLWTGTTDTQYF; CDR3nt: TGTGCCAGCAGCCTATGGACAGGGACGACAGATACGCAGTATTTT
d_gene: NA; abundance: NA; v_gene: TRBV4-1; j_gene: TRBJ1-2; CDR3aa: CASSHPDSGGGYTF; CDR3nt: TGCGCCAGCAGCCACCCCGACTCCGGCGGGGGCTACACCTTC
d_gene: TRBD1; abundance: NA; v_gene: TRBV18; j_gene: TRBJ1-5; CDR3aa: CASSPIPDRAGQPQHF; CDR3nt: TGTGCCAGCTCACCCATTCCGGACAGGGCGGGACAGCCCCAGCATTTT